These T cell receptor beta chains were read from a single sample in a study of shared clonotypes between healthy human individuals. Assay: immunoSEQ multiplex PCR; the TCRdb copy retains only in-frame clones and omits some. The sample records more than 2 million clones, 80% to 95% being singletons. Material for sequencing was naive CD8+ T cells from PBMCs. All receptors come from a man aged 18 to 30 in good health. Some clones in this sample may be carry-over from other donors' samples. CDR3s include the opening cysteine and the closing phenylalanine or tryptophan.

CDR3 protein: CSVEEGIYGYTF
J gene: TRBJ1-2
V gene: TRBV29-1

CDR3 protein: CASSTGQLVQANYGYTF
J gene: TRBJ1-2
V gene: TRBV7-8

CDR3 protein: CASSLQSSREQFF
J gene: TRBJ2-1
V gene: TRBV11-2

CDR3 protein: CASSFLAGGRFNTQYF
J gene: TRBJ2-3
V gene: TRBV11-2

CDR3 protein: CASSSDRDPYNEQFF
J gene: TRBJ2-1
V gene: TRBV18

CDR3 protein: CASSFFRDQEQFF
J gene: TRBJ2-1
V gene: TRBV5-1

CDR3 protein: CASSMGFAPTYSNQPQHF
J gene: TRBJ1-5
V gene: TRBV19

CDR3 protein: CASTRGDRHYEQYF
J gene: TRBJ2-7
V gene: TRBV2

CDR3 protein: CASSQVGARGEAFF
J gene: TRBJ1-1
V gene: TRBV4-3

CDR3 protein: CASSYGRAQGNTEAFF
J gene: TRBJ1-1
V gene: TRBV5-4

CDR3 protein: CATSRDGQLAGNEQFF
J gene: TRBJ2-1
V gene: TRBV15

CDR3 protein: CASSSTSGGTDTQYF
J gene: TRBJ2-3
V gene: TRBV28

CDR3 protein: CASSQLMREGGTDTQYF
J gene: TRBJ2-3
V gene: TRBV4-1

CDR3 protein: CASSQLRSEQFF
J gene: TRBJ2-1
V gene: TRBV4-1

CDR3 protein: CASSLEASGSIGVNNEQFF
J gene: TRBJ2-1
V gene: TRBV5-1

CDR3 protein: CASRGAGVYGYTF
J gene: TRBJ1-2
V gene: TRBV6-1

CDR3 protein: CASSATSGRDKNIQYF
J gene: TRBJ2-4
V gene: TRBV9

CDR3 protein: CASSPPGGSRYEQYF
J gene: TRBJ2-7
V gene: TRBV11-2

CDR3 protein: CSVEGHAGHLFYNEQFF
J gene: TRBJ2-1
V gene: TRBV29-1

CDR3 protein: CASSTDRVETDTQYF
J gene: TRBJ2-3
V gene: TRBV13

CDR3 protein: CASILDRADGYTF
J gene: TRBJ1-2
V gene: TRBV6-1

CDR3 protein: CASSSSGRGNEQFF
J gene: TRBJ2-1
V gene: TRBV7-3

CDR3 protein: CASSAGTAILYGYTF
J gene: TRBJ1-2
V gene: TRBV2

CDR3 protein: CASSEGARVGPINYGYTF
J gene: TRBJ1-2
V gene: TRBV6-1

CDR3 protein: CASSPGLVGSYNEQFF
J gene: TRBJ2-1
V gene: TRBV5-1

CDR3 protein: CASSYSRLGLEQYF
J gene: TRBJ2-7
V gene: TRBV6-5

CDR3 protein: CASSPTGQGLTGELFF
J gene: TRBJ2-2
V gene: TRBV7-9

CDR3 protein: CASSPGTQLLSTDTQYF
J gene: TRBJ2-3
V gene: TRBV27

CDR3 protein: CASSLGGIWGHNYGYTF
J gene: TRBJ1-2
V gene: TRBV11-2

CDR3 protein: CASSLSSGETTYEQYF
J gene: TRBJ2-7
V gene: TRBV27

CDR3 protein: CASSFINYEQYF
J gene: TRBJ2-7
V gene: TRBV13

CDR3 protein: CASSLVSDNTGELFF
J gene: TRBJ2-2
V gene: TRBV7-9

CDR3 protein: CASSPGRPTLFF
J gene: TRBJ2-1
V gene: TRBV7-9

CDR3 protein: CASSWTGEATDTQYF
J gene: TRBJ2-3
V gene: TRBV5-1

CDR3 protein: CASSVGGRANYGYTF
J gene: TRBJ1-2
V gene: TRBV9

CDR3 protein: CASSYGDLSDHTF
J gene: TRBJ1-2
V gene: TRBV14

CDR3 protein: CASSYSRQSSYEQYF
J gene: TRBJ2-7
V gene: TRBV6-5

CDR3 protein: CASSPRTSGSGYLETQYF
J gene: TRBJ2-5
V gene: TRBV28

CDR3 protein: CASSLTTLEQYF
J gene: TRBJ2-7
V gene: TRBV7-9

CDR3 protein: CSARVVYGYTF
J gene: TRBJ1-2
V gene: TRBV29-1

CDR3 protein: CAISERTSGKVGELFF
J gene: TRBJ2-2
V gene: TRBV10-3

CDR3 protein: CASRTDRGPQPQHF
J gene: TRBJ1-5
V gene: TRBV28

CDR3 protein: CASSLSFGIGYTF
J gene: TRBJ1-2
V gene: TRBV5-1

CDR3 protein: CASSPPGADRTDTQYF
J gene: TRBJ2-3
V gene: TRBV4-1

CDR3 protein: CASIWLGGEEQYF
J gene: TRBJ2-7
V gene: TRBV6-1

CDR3 protein: CASSPDRETYNEQFF
J gene: TRBJ2-1
V gene: TRBV18

CDR3 protein: CASAPRPTNTGELFF
J gene: TRBJ2-2
V gene: TRBV5-1

CDR3 protein: CASSFGGTLPGEQYF
J gene: TRBJ2-7
V gene: TRBV5-4

CDR3 protein: CASSLGSGQTYGYTF
J gene: TRBJ1-2
V gene: TRBV7-9

CDR3 protein: CASSIGIAYEQYF
J gene: TRBJ2-7
V gene: TRBV19